This note documents a single TCR beta chain sequence. The CDR3 sequence is 17 residues long. Trimming removed 3 bases from V and 1 base from J; junction bases left unmatched: 6. Germline lookup yields CDR1 MNHEY and CDR2 SMNVEV (reference sequence). The data were obtained in a study of blood T cell repertoires in COVID-19. Clones were sequenced by immunoSEQ multiplex PCR, and TCRdb holds only the in-frame ones, with some missing. There are just over 150,000 clones in the sample; around 87% occur only once, and 5% to 8.5% lies in the top ten. Sequencing was performed on PBMCs or T cells enriched from blood (not recorded which). The V call is TRBV27, the J call TRBJ2-1; 10 nucleotides match TRBD2. The sequence came from a woman between 50 and 59 years old who had recovered from COVID-19. The CDR3 loop is CASSLRLAGVSYNEQFF. CDR3 DNA: TGTGCCAGCAGTTTGAGACTAGCGGGTGTTTCCTACAATGAGCAGTTCTTC.